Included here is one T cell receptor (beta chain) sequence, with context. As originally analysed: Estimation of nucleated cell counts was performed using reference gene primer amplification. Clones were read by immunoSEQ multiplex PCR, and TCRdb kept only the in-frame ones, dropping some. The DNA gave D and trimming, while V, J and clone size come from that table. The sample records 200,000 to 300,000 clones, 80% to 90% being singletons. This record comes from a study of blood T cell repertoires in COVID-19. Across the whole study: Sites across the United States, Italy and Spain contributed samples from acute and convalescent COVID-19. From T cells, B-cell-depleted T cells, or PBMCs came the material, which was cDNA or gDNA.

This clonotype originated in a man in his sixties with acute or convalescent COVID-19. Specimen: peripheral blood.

CDR3 residues: CASSRGRADSYEQYF. The CDR3 nucleotides are TGTGCCAGCAGTAGGGGCAGGGCGGATTCCTACGAGCAGTACTTC. The J gene is TRBJ2-7, the V gene TRBV6-5, with a possible D match to TRBD1 (5 bases). CDR1 is MNHEY and CDR2 is SVGAGI in the germline V gene. The CDR3 runs 15 residues. V was pared by 5 bases and J by 1 base, with 15 bases between.